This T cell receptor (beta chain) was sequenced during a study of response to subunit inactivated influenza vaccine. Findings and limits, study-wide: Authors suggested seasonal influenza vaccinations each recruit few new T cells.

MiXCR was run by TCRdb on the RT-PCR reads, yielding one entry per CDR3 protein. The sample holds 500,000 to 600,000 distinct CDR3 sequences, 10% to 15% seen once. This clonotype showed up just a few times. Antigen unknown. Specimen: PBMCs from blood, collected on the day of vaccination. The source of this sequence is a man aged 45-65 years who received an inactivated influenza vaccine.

Here the CDR3 DNA reads TGTGCCAGCAGCTTAACAGGGCAAACCGGGGAGCTGTTTTTT. Protein sequence: CASSLTGQTGELFF. This sequence joins TRBV7-9 and TRBJ2-2; tentatively, D is TRBD1 (6 bases). The V end was cut by 2 bases, the J end by 5 bases, with 9 bases between. The germline V gene has CDR1 SEHNR and CDR2 FQNEAQ (reference sequence). This CDR3 spans 14 amino acids.